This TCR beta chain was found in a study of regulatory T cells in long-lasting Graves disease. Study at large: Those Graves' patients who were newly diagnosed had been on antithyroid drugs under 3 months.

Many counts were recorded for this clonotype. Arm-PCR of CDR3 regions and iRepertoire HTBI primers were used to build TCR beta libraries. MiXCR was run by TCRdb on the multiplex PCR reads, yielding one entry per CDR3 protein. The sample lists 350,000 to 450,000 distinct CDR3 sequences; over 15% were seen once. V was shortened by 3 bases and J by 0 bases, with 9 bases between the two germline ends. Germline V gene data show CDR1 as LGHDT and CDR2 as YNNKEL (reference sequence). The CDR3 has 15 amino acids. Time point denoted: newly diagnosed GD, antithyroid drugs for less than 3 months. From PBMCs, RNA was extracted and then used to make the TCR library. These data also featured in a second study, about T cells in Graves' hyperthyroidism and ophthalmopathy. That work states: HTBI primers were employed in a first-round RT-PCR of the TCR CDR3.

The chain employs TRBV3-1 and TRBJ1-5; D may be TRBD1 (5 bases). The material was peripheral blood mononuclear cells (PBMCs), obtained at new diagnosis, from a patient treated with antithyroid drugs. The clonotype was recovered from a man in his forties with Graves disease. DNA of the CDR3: TGTGCCAGCAGCCAGGGCAGGGCTAGCAATCAGCCCCAGCATTTT. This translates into CASSQGRASNQPQHF.